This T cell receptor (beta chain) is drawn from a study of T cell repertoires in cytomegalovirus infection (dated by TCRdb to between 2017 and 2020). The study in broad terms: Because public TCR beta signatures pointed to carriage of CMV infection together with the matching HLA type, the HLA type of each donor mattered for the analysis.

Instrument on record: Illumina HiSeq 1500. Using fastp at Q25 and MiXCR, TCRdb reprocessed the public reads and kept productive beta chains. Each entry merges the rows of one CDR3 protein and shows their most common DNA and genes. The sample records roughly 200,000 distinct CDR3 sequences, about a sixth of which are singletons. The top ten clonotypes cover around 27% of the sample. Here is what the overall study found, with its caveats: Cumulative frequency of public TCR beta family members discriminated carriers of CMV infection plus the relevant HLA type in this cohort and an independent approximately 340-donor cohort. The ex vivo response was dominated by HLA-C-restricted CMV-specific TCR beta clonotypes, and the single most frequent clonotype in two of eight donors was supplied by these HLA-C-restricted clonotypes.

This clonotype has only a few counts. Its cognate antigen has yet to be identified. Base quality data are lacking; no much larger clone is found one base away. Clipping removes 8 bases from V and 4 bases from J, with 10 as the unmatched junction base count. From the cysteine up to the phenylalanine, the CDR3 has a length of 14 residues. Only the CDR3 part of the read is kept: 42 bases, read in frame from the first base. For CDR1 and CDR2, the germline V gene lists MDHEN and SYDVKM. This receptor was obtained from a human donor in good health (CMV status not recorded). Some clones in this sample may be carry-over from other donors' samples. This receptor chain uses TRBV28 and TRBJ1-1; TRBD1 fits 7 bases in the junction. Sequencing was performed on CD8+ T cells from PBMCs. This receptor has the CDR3 CASPPRGLTTEAFF. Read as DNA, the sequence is TGTGCCAGCCCTCCGAGGGGGCTCACCACTGAAGCTTTCTTT.